The rows below give T cell receptor beta chains drawn from one sample of a study of T cell responses to AZD1222 COVID-19 vaccine. The assay was immunoSEQ multiplex PCR, and TCRdb's table has in-frame clones only and misses some. The table records 100,000 to 150,000 clones, roughly 88% of them present only once. The material was peripheral blood, obtained on day 0 of AZD1222 vaccination. All receptors derive from an adult in good health. The CDR3 runs from the conserved cysteine through the conserved F or W. D genes are given only for firm matches. A row's size may be missing; if present it is once, few, many or a size class.

D gene	V gene	J gene	clone size	CDR3 protein	CDR3 DNA
-	TRBV30	TRBJ1-2	many	CAASRGNNYGYTF	TGTGCCGCGAGTAGGGGGAACAACTATGGCTACACCTTC
-	TRBV21-1	TRBJ1-1	-	CASSKARSRGTEAFF	TGTGCCAGCAGCAAAGCTCGTTCCAGGGGCACTGAAGCTTTCTTT
TRBD2	TRBV27	TRBJ2-1	-	CASRSGRALGYNEQFF	TGTGCCAGCCGTAGCGGGAGGGCCCTAGGGTACAATGAGCAGTTCTTC
TRBD2	TRBV11-2	TRBJ2-5	-	CASSLGVAGERETQYF	TGTGCCAGCAGCTTAGGCGTAGCGGGAGAAAGGGAGACCCAGTACTTC
-	TRBV5-6	TRBJ1-5	-	CASSPGPDNQPQHF	TGTGCCAGCAGCCCCGGACCGGATAATCAGCCCCAGCATTTT
-	TRBV11-2	TRBJ1-6	-	CASRGLAGRDSPLHF	TGTGCCAGCAGGGGATTGGCAGGGCGTGATTCACCCCTCCACTTT
TRBD2	TRBV13	TRBJ2-1	-	CASSLSTSGYNEQFF	TGTGCCAGCAGCTTATCGACTAGCGGATACAATGAGCAGTTCTTC
-	TRBV19	TRBJ2-2	-	CASSIGRIGHTGELFF	TGTGCCAGTAGTATTGGTCGCATAGGGCACACCGGGGAGCTGTTTTTT
-	TRBV3-1/TRBV3-2	TRBJ1-1	-	CASSLGLNTEAFF	TGTGCCAGCAGCTTGGGGCTGAACACTGAAGCTTTCTTT
TRBD1	TRBV11-2	TRBJ1-1	few	CASSPRGQGLTNTEAFF	TGTGCCAGCAGCCCGAGAGGACAGGGGCTAACGAACACTGAAGCTTTCTTT
TRBD2	TRBV5-6	TRBJ2-5	-	CASSSLRTSPLQETQYF	TGTGCCAGCAGCTCCCTTCGGACTAGCCCTTTGCAAGAGACCCAGTACTTC
-	TRBV21-1	TRBJ1-1	-	CASSVGGARTGVVNTEAFF	TGTGCCAGCAGCGTTGGGGGGGCCCGGACAGGGGTCGTGAACACTGAAGCTTTCTTT
TRBD1	TRBV19	TRBJ1-4	-	CASSIRGQRDKKLFF	TGTGCCAGTAGTATAAGGGGACAGCGGGATAAAAAACTGTTTTTT
-	TRBV11-3	TRBJ1-4	-	CASSSGRSLGEKLFF	TGTGCCAGCAGCTCCGGACGGTCCTTGGGGGAAAAACTGTTTTTT
-	TRBV19	TRBJ1-2	-	CASMSRYGYTF	TGTGCCAGTATGAGTCGTTATGGCTACACCTTC
TRBD2	TRBV27	TRBJ2-7	-	CASGGGTSYEQYF	TGTGCCAGCGGCGGGGGGACCTCCTACGAGCAGTACTTC
-	TRBV18	TRBJ1-2	-	CASSPYHEVYGYTF	TGTGCCAGCTCACCATACCATGAGGTCTATGGCTACACCTTC
TRBD2	TRBV7-3	TRBJ2-2	few	CASSLTSASGGTRLTGELFF	TGTGCCAGCAGCTTAACTTCGGCTAGCGGGGGGACCCGACTCACCGGGGAGCTGTTTTTT
-	TRBV3-1/TRBV3-2	TRBJ1-4	-	CASSQDGTGINEKLFF	TGTGCCAGCAGCCAGGATGGCACAGGTATTAATGAAAAACTGTTTTTT
TRBD1	TRBV12-5	TRBJ1-2	-	CASGLGQGNGYGYTF	TGTGCTAGTGGTTTAGGACAGGGGAACGGGTATGGCTACACCTTC
TRBD1	TRBV11-3	TRBJ2-5	-	CASSLGWTGETQYF	TGTGCCAGCAGCTTAGGGTGGACAGGGGAGACCCAGTACTTC
-	TRBV4-1	TRBJ2-5	-	CASSQVGQTVQETQYF	TGCGCCAGCAGCCAAGTAGGTCAGACAGTCCAAGAGACCCAGTACTTC
TRBD2	TRBV7-3	TRBJ2-3	-	CASSLLTSQAQYF	TGTGCCAGCAGCTTATTGACTAGCCAAGCGCAGTATTTT
-	TRBV29-1	TRBJ2-3	-	CSVEARDHTQYF	TGCAGCGTTGAGGCTAGAGATCATACGCAGTATTTT
-	TRBV21-1	TRBJ2-2	-	CASSDDFSRGELFF	TGTGCCAGCAGCGATGACTTTAGCAGGGGGGAGCTGTTTTTT
TRBD1	TRBV29-1	TRBJ1-5	-	CSVGDRGNNQPQHF	TGCAGCGTCGGGGACAGGGGAAACAATCAGCCCCAGCATTTT
-	TRBV7-3	TRBJ1-6	-	CASSSQLGQLLHF	TGTGCCAGCAGCTCACAACTAGGACAGCTCCTCCACTTT
-	TRBV5-4	TRBJ1-1	-	CASSSRLDGNTEAFF	TGTGCCAGCAGCTCCCGGTTGGACGGGAACACTGAAGCTTTCTTT
-	TRBV10-3	TRBJ1-1	-	CAISPTGRGTEAFF	TGTGCCATCAGTCCGACAGGCCGGGGTACTGAAGCTTTCTTT
-	TRBV20-1	TRBJ1-2	-	CSASDPGRGYGYTF	TGCAGTGCGAGTGATCCCGGACGGGGCTATGGCTACACCTTC
TRBD2	TRBV9	TRBJ2-1	-	CASSTNGRAGNEQFF	TGTGCCAGCAGCACAAACGGGAGGGCGGGCAATGAGCAGTTCTTC
-	TRBV4-2	TRBJ2-7	-	CASSQTSGTQLAEQYF	TGTGCCAGCAGCCAAACCTCCGGGACACAACTTGCCGAGCAGTACTTC
-	TRBV13	TRBJ2-7	-	CASSPRALSEQYF	TGTGCCAGCAGCCCAAGGGCTCTTTCCGAGCAGTACTTC
TRBD1	TRBV7-2	TRBJ1-6	-	CASSPRQGSSYNSPLHF	TGTGCCAGCAGCCCTAGACAGGGCTCCTCCTATAATTCACCCCTCCACTTT
-	TRBV15	TRBJ1-1	-	CATSREAHDEAFF	TGTGCCACCAGCAGAGAAGCCCACGATGAAGCTTTCTTT
-	TRBV25-1	TRBJ2-2	-	CASGSPGELFF	TGTGCCAGCGGGTCCCCCGGGGAGCTGTTTTTT
-	TRBV5-6	TRBJ2-7	once	CASSLGLVVSYEQYF	TGTGCCAGCAGCTTGGGGCTGGTGGTATCCTACGAGCAGTACTTC
-	TRBV4-3	TRBJ2-1	-	CASSQDGVGRYNEQFF	TGCGCCAGCAGCCAAGATGGCGTGGGGCGTTACAATGAGCAGTTCTTC
-	TRBV4-1	TRBJ1-5	-	CASSSEQHYSNQPQHF	TGCGCCAGCTCTAGTGAGCAGCATTATAGCAATCAGCCCCAGCATTTT
-	TRBV11-2	TRBJ2-3	-	CASSSIPDTQYF	TGTGCCAGCAGCTCAATTCCAGATACGCAGTATTTT
TRBD1	TRBV4-2	TRBJ1-1	-	CASSPGYARGQTEAFF	TGTGCCAGCAGCCCGGGCTATGCCAGGGGGCAAACTGAAGCTTTCTTT
-	TRBV2	TRBJ1-3	few	CASSEGDTIYF	TGTGCCAGCAGTGAGGGGGACACCATATATTTT
TRBD1	TRBV29-1	TRBJ2-7	-	CSVTRDSGIEQYF	TGCAGCGTTACCCGGGACAGCGGCATTGAGCAGTACTTC
TRBD2	TRBV5-6	TRBJ2-7	-	CASSLRTSGSYEQYF	TGTGCCAGCAGCTTACGGACTAGCGGTTCCTACGAGCAGTACTTC
-	TRBV7-9	TRBJ1-1	-	CASSLKGLGTEAFF	TGTGCCAGCAGCTTAAAAGGGTTGGGGACTGAAGCTTTCTTT
-	TRBV6-5	TRBJ1-2	-	CASSRANYGYTF	TGTGCCAGCAGTAGGGCTAACTATGGCTACACCTTC
TRBD1	TRBV5-6	TRBJ1-1	-	CASSFRQGANTEAFF	TGTGCCAGCAGCTTCAGACAGGGGGCGAACACTGAAGCTTTCTTT
-	TRBV19	TRBJ1-2	-	CASSRETQGNYGYTF	TGTGCCAGTAGTAGGGAGACACAAGGGAACTATGGCTACACCTTC
TRBD2	TRBV19	TRBJ2-7	once	CASSVAGVSEQYF	TGTGCCAGTAGTGTAGCGGGAGTATCCGAGCAGTACTTC